Listed below are T cell receptor beta chains from one sample, sequenced in a study of CD8 T cells in Susac syndrome. TCRdb ran MiXCR on the immunoSEQ multiplex PCR reads and lists one entry per CDR3 protein. The sample consists of almost 450,000 distinct CDR3 sequences, more than 70% of them appearing once. The sample taken for sequencing was CD8+ T cells from PBMCs. The receptors derive from a human donor with multiple sclerosis. The CDR3 runs from the conserved cysteine through the conserved F or W. Clone size is given for some rows only: seen once, a few or many times, or a class if the clone is expanded.

clone_size v_call cdr3_aa
NA TRBV3-1 CASSFGLGAYNEQFF
once TRBV4-1 CASSGGMNQPQHF
NA TRBV4-1 CASSQTPLGGGNQPQHF
NA TRBV9 CASSVAASYNEQFF
NA TRBV27 CASSPQTSRSGEQFF
NA TRBV28 CASSRDILYEQYF
NA TRBV29-1 CSVDAGSYEQYF
NA TRBV19 CASSYTSGEYNEQFF
NA TRBV27 CASSPRWGNQPQHF
NA TRBV7-9 CASSLEFGFHSNQPQHF
NA TRBV6-6 CASSHLGIDEQFF
NA TRBV19 CASSVCCGGYTF
NA TRBV6-4 CASSDSPTLSYNEQFF
NA TRBV7-9 CASSLAGSPEAFF
NA TRBV28 CASSLVGEANNEQFF
NA TRBV7-2 CASSSPGTHWDNEQFF
NA TRBV27 CASSTNRLAGGPYNEQFF
NA TRBV27 CASTFTGTGTSNQPQHF
NA TRBV4-1 CASSPRTSPEQYF
NA TRBV6-1 CASTSIGDSDQPQHF
once TRBV6-6 CASSLGQGRYYEQYF
NA TRBV5-6 CASNLFRDGSSPRYEQYF
NA TRBV5-1 CASSPLLSGRGNEQFF
NA TRBV10-3 CAISVWTDTDTQYF
few TRBV5-1 CASSPGTGLDEQYF
NA TRBV5-6 CASSLTEDEQYF
NA TRBV29-1 CSVDLAAYNEQFF
NA TRBV7-6 CASSAGMGFHEQYF
NA TRBV30 CAWSSQGAVEQYF
NA TRBV3-1 CASSQDPRLAGPNEQFF
NA TRBV28 CASRSAGVNTEAFF
NA TRBV10-2 CASRDGSSLGKFF
NA TRBV28 CASGAGGRWGISTDTQYF
few TRBV7-9 CASDAINEQYF
NA TRBV24-1 CATSDSQGYGYTF
NA TRBV7-9 CASSPRAGVDYGYTF
NA TRBV5-5 CASSAGSYNEQFF
NA TRBV7-9 CASSLVGDPTDTQYF
NA TRBV15 CATRAGAPGADTQYF
NA TRBV6-2/TRBV6-3 CASSYPGEETDTQYF
NA TRBV12-3/TRBV12-4 CASSPTETERYF